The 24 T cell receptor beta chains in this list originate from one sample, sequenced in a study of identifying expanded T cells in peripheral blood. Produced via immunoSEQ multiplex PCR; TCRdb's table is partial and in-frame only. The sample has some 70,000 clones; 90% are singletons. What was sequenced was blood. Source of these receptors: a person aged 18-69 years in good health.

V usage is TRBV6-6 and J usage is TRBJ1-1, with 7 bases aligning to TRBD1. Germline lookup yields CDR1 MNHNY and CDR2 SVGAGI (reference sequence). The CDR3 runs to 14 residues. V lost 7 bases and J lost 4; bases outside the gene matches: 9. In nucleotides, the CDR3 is TGTGCCAGCACCATCGAAGGGGGCACCACTGAAGCTTTCTTT. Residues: CASTIEGGTTEAFF.

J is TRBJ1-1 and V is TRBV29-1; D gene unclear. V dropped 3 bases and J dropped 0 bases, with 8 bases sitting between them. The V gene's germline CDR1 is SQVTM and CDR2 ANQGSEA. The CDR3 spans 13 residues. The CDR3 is CSVERRMNTEAFF. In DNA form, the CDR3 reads TGCAGCGTTGAGAGGCGGATGAACACTGAAGCTTTCTTT.

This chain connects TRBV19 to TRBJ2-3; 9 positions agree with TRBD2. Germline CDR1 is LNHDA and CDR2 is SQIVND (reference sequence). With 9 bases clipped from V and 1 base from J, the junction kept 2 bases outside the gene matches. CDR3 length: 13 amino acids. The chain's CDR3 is CARRGGGTDTQYF. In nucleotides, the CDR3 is TGTGCCAGGCGCGGGGGGGGCACAGATACGCAGTATTTT.

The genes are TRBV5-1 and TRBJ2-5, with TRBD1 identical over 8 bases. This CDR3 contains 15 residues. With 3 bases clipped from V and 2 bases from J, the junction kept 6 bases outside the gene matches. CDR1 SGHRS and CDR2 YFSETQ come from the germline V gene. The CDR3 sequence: CASSYGQGEQETQYF. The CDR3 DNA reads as TGCGCCAGCAGCTATGGACAGGGAGAGCAAGAGACCCAGTACTTC.

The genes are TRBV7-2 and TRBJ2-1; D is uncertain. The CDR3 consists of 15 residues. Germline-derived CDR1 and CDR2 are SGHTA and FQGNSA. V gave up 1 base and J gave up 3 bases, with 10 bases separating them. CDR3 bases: TGTGCCAGCAGCTTAGAGGGTAGTGTCTACAATGAGCAGTTCTTC. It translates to CASSLEGSVYNEQFF.

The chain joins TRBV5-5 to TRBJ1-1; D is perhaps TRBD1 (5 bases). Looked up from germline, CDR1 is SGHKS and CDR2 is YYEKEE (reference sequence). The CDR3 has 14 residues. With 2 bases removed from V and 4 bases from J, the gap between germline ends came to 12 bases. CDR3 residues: CASSFQGSGTEAFF. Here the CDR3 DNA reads TGTGCCAGCAGCTTCCAGGGTAGTGGCACTGAAGCTTTCTTT.

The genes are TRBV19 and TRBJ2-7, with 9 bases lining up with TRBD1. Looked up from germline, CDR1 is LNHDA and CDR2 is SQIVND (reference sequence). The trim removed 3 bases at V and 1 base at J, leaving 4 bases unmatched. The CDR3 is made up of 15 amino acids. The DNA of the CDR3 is TGTGCCAGTAGTATGAACAGGGGGCGATCCTACGAGCAGTACTTC. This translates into CASSMNRGRSYEQYF.

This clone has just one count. The CDR3 protein is CASSLDTTDTQYF. As DNA, the CDR3 is TGTGCCAGCAGCTTGGATACGACAGATACGCAGTATTTT. The chain employs TRBV5-4 and TRBJ2-3; D remains unclear. This CDR3 has 13 amino acids. Germline CDR1 reads SGHNT; CDR2 reads YYREEE (reference sequence). V lost 0 bases, J lost 3 bases, and 5 bases lay in between.

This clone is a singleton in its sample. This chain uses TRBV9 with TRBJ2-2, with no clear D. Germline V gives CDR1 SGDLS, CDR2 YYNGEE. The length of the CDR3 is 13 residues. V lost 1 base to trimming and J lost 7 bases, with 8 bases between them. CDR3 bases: TGTGCCAGCAGCGTACGCGTAGTCGGGGAGCTGTTTTTT. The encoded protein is CASSVRVVGELFF.

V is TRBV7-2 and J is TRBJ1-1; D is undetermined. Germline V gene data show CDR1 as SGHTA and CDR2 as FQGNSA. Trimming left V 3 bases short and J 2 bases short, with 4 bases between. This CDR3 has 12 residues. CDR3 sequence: CASSFRNTEAFF. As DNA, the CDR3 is TGTGCCAGCAGCTTCAGAAACACTGAAGCTTTCTTT. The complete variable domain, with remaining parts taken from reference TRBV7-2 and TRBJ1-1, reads GAGVSQSPSNKVTEKGKDVELRCDPISGHTALYWYRQSLGQGLEFLIYFQGNSAPDKSGLPSDRFSAERTGGSVSTLTIQRTQQEDSAVYLCASSFRNTEAFFGQGTRLTVV.

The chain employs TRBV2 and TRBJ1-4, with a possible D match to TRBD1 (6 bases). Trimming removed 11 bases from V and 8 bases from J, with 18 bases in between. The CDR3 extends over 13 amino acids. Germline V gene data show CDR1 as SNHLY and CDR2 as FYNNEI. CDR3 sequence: CASAATGGEKLFF. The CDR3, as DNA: TGTGCCTCCGCGGCGACAGGCGGCGAAAAACTGTTTTTT.

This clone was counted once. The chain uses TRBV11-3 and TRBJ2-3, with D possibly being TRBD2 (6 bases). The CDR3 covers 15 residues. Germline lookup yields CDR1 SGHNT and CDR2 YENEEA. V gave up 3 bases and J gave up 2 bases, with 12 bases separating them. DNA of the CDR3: TGTGCCAGCAGCTTGGGGGGTCAGAACACAGATACGCAGTATTTT. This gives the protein CASSLGGQNTDTQYF.

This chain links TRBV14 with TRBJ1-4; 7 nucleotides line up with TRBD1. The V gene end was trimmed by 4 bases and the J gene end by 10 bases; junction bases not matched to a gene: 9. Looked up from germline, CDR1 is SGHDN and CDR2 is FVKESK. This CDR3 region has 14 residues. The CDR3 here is CASSPGTEFGKLFF. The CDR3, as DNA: TGTGCCAGCAGCCCCGGGACAGAGTTTGGAAAACTGTTTTTT. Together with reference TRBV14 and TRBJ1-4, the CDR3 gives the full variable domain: EAGVTQFPSHSVIEKGQTVTLRCDPISGHDNLYWYRRVMGKEIKFLLHFVKESKQDESGMPNNRFLAERTGGTYSTLKVQPAELEDSGVYFCASSPGTEFGKLFFGSGTQLSVL.

The CDR3 DNA follows: TGCGCCAGCAGCCCAGACAATGGGGGACAGGGGTATGCTGAAGCTTTCTTT. It is translated as CASSPDNGGQGYAEAFF. The V and J genes are TRBV4-1 and TRBJ1-1; 10 bases fit TRBD1. This CDR3 spans 17 amino acids. CDR1 and CDR2 (germline): MGHRA, YSYEKL. V was pared by 4 bases and J by 6 bases, with 14 bases of the junction left unmatched.

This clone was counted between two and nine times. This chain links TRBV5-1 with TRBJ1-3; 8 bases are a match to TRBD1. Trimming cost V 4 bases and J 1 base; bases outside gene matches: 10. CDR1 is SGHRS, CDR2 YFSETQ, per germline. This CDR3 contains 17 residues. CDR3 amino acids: CASSQQQGGTSGNTIYF. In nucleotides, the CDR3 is TGCGCCAGCAGCCAACAACAGGGGGGGACTTCTGGAAACACCATATATTTT.

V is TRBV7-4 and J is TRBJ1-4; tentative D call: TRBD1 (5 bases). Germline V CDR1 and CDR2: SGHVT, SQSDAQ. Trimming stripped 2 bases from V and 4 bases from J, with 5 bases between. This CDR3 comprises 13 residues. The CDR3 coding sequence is TGTGCCAGCAGCTTAAGGGGTAATGAAAAACTGTTTTTT. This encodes CASSLRGNEKLFF.

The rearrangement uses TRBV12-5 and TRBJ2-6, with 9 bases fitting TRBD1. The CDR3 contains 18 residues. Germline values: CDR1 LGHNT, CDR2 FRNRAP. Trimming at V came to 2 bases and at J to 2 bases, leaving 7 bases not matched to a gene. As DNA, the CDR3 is TGTGCTAGTGGTTTGTGGACAGGGGTTTTCACTGGGGCCAACGTCCTGACTTTC. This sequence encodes CASGLWTGVFTGANVLTF.

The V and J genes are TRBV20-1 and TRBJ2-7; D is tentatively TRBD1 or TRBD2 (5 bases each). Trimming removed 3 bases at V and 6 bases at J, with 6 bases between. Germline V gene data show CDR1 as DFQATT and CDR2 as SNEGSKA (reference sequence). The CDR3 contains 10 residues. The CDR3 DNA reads TGCAGTGCTAGGGGGACCGAGCAGTACTTC. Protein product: CSARGTEQYF.

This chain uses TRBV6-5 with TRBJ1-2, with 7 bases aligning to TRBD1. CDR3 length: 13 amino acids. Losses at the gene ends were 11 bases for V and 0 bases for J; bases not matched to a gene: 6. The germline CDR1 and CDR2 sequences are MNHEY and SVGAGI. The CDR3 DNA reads TGTGCCGCTCATGACAGGGCTAACTATGGCTACACCTTC. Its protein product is CAAHDRANYGYTF.

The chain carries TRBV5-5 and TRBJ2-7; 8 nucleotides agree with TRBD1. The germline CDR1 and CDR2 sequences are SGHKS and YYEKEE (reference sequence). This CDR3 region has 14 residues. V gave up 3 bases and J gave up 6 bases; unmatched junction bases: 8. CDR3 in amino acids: CASSSLTGGSEQYF. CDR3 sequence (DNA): TGTGCCAGCAGCTCCCTTACAGGGGGTAGCGAGCAGTACTTC.

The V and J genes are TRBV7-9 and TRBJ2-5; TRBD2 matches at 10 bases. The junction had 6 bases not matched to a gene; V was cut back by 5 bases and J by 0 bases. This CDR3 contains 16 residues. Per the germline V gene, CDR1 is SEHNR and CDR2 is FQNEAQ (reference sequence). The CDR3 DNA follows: TGTGCCAGCAGCCCCCGGACTAGCGGATACCAAGAGACCCAGTACTTC. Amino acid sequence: CASSPRTSGYQETQYF.

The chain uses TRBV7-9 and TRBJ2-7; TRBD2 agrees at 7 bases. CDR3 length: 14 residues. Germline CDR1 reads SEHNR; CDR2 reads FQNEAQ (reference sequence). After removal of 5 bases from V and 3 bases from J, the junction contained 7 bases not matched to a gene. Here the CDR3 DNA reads TGTGCCAGCAGCCGAATGACTAGCAGCTACGAGCAGTACTTC. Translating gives CASSRMTSSYEQYF.

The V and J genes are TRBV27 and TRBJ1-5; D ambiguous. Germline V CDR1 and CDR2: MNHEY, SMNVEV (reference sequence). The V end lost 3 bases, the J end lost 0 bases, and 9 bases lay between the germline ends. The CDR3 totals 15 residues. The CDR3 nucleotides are TGTGCCAGCAGTTTCCAGTACAATAGCAATCAGCCCCAGCATTTT. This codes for CASSFQYNSNQPQHF.

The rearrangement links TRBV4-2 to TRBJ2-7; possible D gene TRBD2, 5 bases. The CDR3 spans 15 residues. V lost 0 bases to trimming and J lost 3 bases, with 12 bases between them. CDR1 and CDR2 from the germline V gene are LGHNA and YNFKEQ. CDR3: CASSQDQGSLYEQYF. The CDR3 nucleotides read TGTGCCAGCAGCCAAGATCAAGGGAGTCTCTACGAGCAGTACTTC.